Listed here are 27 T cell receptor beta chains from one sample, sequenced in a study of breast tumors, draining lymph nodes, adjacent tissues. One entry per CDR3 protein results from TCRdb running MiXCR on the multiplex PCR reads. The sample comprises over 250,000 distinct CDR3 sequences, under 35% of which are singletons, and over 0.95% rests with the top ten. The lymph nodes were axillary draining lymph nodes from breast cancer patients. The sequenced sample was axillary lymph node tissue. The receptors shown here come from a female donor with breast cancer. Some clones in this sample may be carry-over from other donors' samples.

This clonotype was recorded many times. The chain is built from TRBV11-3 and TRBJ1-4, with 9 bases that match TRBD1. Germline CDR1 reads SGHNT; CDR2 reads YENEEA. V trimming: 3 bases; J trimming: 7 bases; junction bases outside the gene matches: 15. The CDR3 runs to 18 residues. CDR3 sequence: CASSFHSPGGDRAEKLFF. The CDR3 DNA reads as TGTGCCAGCAGCTTTCACTCTCCGGGGGGGGACAGGGCTGAAAAACTGTTTTTT.

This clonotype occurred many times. In DNA form, the CDR3 reads TGTGCCAGCAGAGCCGGGACTACATACAATGAGCAGTTCTTC. Its translation is CASRAGTTYNEQFF. The chain recombines TRBV11-2 with TRBJ2-1; TRBD2 matches 7 bases. Unmatched junction bases numbered 6, after V lost 6 bases and J lost 4 bases. Germline values: CDR1 SGHAT, CDR2 FQNNGV. The CDR3 sequence is 14 residues long.

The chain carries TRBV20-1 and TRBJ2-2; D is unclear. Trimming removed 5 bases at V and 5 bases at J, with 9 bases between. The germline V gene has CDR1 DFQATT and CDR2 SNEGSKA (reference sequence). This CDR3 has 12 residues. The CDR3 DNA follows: TGCAGTGCTTTGATCCTTACCGGGGAGCTGTTTTTT. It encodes CSALILTGELFF.

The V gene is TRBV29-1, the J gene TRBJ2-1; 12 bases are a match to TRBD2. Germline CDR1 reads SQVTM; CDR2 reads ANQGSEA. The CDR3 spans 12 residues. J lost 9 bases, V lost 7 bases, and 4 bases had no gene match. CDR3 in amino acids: CSATSGRREQFF. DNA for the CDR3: TGCAGCGCTACTAGCGGGAGGCGTGAGCAGTTCTTC.

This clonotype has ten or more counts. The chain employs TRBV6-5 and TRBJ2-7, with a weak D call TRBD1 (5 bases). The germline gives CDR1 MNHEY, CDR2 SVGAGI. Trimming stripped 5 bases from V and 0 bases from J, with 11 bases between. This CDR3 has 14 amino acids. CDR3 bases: TGTGCCAGCAGTCGACAGATTGACTCCTACGAGCAGTACTTC. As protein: CASSRQIDSYEQYF.

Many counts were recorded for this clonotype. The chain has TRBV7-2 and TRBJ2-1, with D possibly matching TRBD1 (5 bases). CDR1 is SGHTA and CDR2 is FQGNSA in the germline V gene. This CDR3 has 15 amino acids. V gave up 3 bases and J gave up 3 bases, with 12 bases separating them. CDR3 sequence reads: CASSFSGSYYNEQFF. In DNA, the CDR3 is TGTGCCAGCAGCTTTTCAGGGTCGTACTACAATGAGCAGTTCTTC.

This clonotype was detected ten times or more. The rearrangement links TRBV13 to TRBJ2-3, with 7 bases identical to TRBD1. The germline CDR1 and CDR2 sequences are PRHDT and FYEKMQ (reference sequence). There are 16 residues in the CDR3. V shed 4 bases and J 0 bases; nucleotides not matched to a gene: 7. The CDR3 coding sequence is TGTGCCAGCAGCTCCTACCGGGACAGTAGCACAGATACGCAGTATTTT. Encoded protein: CASSSYRDSSTDTQYF.

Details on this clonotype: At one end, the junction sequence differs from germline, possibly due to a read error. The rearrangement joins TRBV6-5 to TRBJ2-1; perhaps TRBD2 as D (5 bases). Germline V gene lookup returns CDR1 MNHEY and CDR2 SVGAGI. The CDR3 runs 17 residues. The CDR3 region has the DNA TGTGCCAGCAGTCCTTTCGGTATAATCGGGATTGGGAATGAGCAGTCCTTC. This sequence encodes CASSPFGIIGIGNEQSF.

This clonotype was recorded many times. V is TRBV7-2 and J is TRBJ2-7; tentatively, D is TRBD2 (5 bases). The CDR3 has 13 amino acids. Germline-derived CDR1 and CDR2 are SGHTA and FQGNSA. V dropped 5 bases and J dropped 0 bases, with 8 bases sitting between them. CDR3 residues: CASSLGVSYEQYF. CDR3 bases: TGTGCCAGCAGCCTCGGGGTCTCCTACGAGCAGTACTTC.

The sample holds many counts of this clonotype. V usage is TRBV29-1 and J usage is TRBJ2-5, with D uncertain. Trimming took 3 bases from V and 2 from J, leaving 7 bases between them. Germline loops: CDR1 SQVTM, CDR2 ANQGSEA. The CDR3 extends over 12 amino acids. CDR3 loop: CSVEVRQETQYF. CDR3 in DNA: TGCAGCGTTGAGGTCCGGCAAGAGACCCAGTACTTC. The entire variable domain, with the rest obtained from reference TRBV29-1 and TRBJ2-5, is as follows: SAVISQKPSRDICQRGTSLTIQCQVDSQVTMMFWYRQQPGQSLTLIATANQGSEATYESGFVIDKFPISRPNLTFSTLTVSNMSPEDSSIYLCSVEVRQETQYFGPGTRLLVL.

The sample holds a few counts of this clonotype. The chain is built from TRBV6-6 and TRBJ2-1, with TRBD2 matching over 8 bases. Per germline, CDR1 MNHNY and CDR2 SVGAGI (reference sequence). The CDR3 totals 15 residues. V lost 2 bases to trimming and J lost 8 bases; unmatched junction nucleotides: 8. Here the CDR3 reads CASSYPSGSRDEQFF. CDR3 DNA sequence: TGTGCCAGCAGTTACCCCAGCGGGAGTCGAGATGAGCAGTTCTTC.

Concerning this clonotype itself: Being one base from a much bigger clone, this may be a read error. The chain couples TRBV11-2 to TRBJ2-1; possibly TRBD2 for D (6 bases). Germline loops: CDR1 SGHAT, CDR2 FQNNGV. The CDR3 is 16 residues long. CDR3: CAGSQRLAGPYNEQFF. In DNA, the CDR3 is TGTGCCGGCAGCCAAAGGTTGGCGGGACCGTACAATGAGCAGTTCTTC.

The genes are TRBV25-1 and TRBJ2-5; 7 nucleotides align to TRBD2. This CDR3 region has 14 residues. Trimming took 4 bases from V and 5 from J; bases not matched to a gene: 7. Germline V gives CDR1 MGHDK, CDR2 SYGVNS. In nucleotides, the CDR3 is TGTGCCAGCAGTGCTCAGGCGGGAGTGGAGACCCAGTACTTC. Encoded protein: CASSAQAGVETQYF.

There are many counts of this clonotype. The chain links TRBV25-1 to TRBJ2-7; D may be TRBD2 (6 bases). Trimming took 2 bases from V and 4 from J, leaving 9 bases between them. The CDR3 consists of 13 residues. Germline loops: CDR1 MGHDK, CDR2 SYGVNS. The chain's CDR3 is CASSEHGSYEQYF. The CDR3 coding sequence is TGTGCCAGCAGTGAACACGGGAGTTACGAGCAGTACTTC.

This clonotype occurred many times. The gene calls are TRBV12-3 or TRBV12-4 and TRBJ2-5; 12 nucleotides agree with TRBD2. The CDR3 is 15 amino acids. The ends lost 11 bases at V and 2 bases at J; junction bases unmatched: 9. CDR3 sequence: CAGRRTSGIQETQYF. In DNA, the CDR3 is TGTGCCGGCCGACGGACTAGCGGGATTCAAGAGACCCAGTACTTC.

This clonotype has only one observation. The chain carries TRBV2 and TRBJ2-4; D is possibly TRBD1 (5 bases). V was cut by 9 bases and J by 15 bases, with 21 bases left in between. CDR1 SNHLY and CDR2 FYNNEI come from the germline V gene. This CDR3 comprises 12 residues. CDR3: CARRAPRAISYF. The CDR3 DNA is TGTGCCAGAAGGGCGCCCAGGGCCATTTCGTACTTC.

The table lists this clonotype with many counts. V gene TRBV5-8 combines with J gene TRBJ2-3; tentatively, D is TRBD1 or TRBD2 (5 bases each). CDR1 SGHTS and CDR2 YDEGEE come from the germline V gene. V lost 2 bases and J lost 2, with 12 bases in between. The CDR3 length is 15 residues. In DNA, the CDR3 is TGTGCCAGCAGCTTCCTCCGGGACGACACAGATACGCAGTATTTT. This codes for CASSFLRDDTDTQYF.

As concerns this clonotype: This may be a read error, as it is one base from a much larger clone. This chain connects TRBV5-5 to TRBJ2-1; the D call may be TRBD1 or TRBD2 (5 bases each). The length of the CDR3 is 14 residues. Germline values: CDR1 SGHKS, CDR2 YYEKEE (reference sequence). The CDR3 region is CASYVQGRDNEQLF. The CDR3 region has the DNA TGTGCCAGCTACGTTCAGGGACGAGACAATGAGCAGCTCTTC.

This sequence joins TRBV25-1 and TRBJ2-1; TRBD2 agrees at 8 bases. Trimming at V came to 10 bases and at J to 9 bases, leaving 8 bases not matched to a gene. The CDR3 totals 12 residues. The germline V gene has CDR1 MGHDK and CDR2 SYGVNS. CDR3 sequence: CATSGSWFEQFF. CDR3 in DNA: TGTGCCACGAGCGGGAGCTGGTTTGAGCAGTTCTTC.

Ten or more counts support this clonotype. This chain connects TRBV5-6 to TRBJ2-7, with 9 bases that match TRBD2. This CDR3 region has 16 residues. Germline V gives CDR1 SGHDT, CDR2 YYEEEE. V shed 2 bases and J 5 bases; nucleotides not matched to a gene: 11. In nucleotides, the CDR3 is TGTGCCAGCAGCTTACCCCTAGCGGGGTCTACGAACGAGCAGTACTTC. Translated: CASSLPLAGSTNEQYF.

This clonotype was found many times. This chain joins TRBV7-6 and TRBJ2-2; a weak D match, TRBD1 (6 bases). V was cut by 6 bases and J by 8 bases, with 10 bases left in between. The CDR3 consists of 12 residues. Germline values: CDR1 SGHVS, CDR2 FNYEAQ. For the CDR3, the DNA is TGTGCCAGCAGGCTGGGGGCGGGGGAGCTGTTTTTT. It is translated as CASRLGAGELFF.

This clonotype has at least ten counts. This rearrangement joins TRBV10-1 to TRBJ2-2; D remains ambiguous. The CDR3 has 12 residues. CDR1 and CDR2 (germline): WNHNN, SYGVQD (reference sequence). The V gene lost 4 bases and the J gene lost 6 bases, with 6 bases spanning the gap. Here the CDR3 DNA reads TGCGCCAGCAGTGGTCGACCCGGGGAGCTGTTTTTT. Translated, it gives CASSGRPGELFF.

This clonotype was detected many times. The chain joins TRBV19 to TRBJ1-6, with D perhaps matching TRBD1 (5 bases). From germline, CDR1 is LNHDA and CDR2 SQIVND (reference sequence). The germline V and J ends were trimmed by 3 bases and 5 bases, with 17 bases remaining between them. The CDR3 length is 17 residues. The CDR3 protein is CASSISGGESNNSPLHF. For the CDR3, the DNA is TGTGCCAGTAGTATTAGTGGGGGTGAATCAAATAATTCACCCCTCCACTTT.

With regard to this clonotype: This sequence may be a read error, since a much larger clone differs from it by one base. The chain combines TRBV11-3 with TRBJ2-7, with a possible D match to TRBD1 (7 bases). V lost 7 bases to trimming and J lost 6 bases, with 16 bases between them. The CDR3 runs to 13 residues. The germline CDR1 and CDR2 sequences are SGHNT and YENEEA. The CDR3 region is CASTGGQNSEQYF. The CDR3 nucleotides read TGTGCCAGCACCGGGGGACAGAACTCCGAGCAGTACTTC.

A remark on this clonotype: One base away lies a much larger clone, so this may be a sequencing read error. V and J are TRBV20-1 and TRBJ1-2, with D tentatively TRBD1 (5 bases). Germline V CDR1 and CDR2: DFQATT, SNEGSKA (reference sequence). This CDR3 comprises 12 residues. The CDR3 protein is CSARGVNYGSTF. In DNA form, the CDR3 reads TGCAGTGCTAGGGGGGTAAACTATGGCTCCACCTTC.

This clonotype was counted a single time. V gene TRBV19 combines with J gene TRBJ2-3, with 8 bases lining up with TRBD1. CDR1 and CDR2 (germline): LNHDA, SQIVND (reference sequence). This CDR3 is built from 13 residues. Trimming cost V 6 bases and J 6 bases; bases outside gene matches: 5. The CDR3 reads CASSFQGADTQYF. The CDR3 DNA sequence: TGTGCCAGTAGCTTTCAGGGGGCGGATACGCAGTATTTT.

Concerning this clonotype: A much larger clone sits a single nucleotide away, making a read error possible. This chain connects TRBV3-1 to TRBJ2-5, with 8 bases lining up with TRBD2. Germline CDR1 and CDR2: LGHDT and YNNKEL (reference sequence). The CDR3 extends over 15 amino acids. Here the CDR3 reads CASSLTSGFQEAQYF. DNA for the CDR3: TGTGCCAGCAGCCTAACTAGCGGATTCCAAGAGGCCCAGTACTTC.